This T cell receptor (beta chain) was obtained from a study of blood T cell repertoires in COVID-19. The germline V and J ends were trimmed by 6 bases and 1 base, with 6 bases remaining between them. There are 11 residues in the CDR3. The V gene's germline CDR1 is DFQATT and CDR2 SNEGSKA (reference sequence). Assay used: immunoSEQ multiplex PCR; TCRdb lists only in-frame clones, some missing. The sample shows about 54,000 clones, approximately 90% of them seen only once. Sequences were obtained from peripheral blood. The sequence derives from a woman aged 40 to 50 with active COVID-19. This chain joins TRBV20-1 and TRBJ1-1; D gene uncertain. In DNA form, the CDR3 reads TGCAGTGCCCGGGGGAACACTGAAGCTTTCTTT. It is translated as CSARGNTEAFF.